This TCR beta chain was sequenced in a study of blood T cells in healthy people across ages. Study observations and caveats: Naive CD4+ cells and diversity were both higher in long-lived donors than in aged donors. Age brought a roughly linear fall in TCR beta diversity measured per million T cells.

The CDR3 is 15 residues long. Germline values: CDR1 SGHTA, CDR2 FQGTGA. With V trimmed by 3 bases and J by 2 bases, 4 bases remained unmatched. As regards this clonotype: Its antigen is still unknown.

Together with a sample-barcoded 5' primer, a J-beta primer mix was included in a second PCR lasting roughly 6 to 12 cycles. Each TCR beta cDNA got a 12-nucleotide random molecular identifier. Per-sample output comprised a minimum of 2.5 million paired-end reads containing CDR3. Using its own MiXCR run on the 5' RACE reads, TCRdb lists one record per CDR3 protein. The sample includes about 650,000 distinct CDR3 sequences, approximately 31% of them seen just once. This chain uses TRBV7-3 with TRBJ2-7; 10 bases align to TRBD1. Sequencing used blood. This sequence was found in a woman aged 80 or over in good health. CDR3 amino acids: CASSFAGTGAYEQYF. The CDR3, as DNA: TGTGCCAGCAGCTTCGCCGGGACAGGGGCCTACGAGCAGTACTTC.